A single TCR beta chain is shown here with its context. The target of this receptor is not known. Base qualities are missing; no much larger clone stands one base away. The entry originates in a study of OX40 agonist ivuxolimab in advanced cancers. With respect to the entire study: The costimulatory receptor OX40 (CD134) was targeted by ivuxolimab, a fully human IgG2 agonistic monoclonal antibody. Partial responses occurred in three dose-escalation patients, of whom one had hepatocellular carcinoma and two had cutaneous melanoma. The purpose of peripheral TCRbeta sequencing was to test whether ivuxolimab changed TCR sequence diversity and led to clonal T-cell expansion. The monotherapy dose-escalation portion (N ≈ 52 patients) of the phase I ivuxolimab trial is reported in the paper. Among the roughly 54 dose-escalation patients, around 20 had hepatocellular carcinoma, roughly 15 melanoma, 9 renal cell carcinoma and 9 head and neck cancer. Intravenous ivuxolimab was administered to patients every 2 weeks at six dose levels: 0.01, 0.1, 0.3, 1.5, 3 and 10 mg/kg. In the dose-escalation cohort, about four fifths of patients were male, and the mean age was 60 years with a range of roughly 23 to 79. Patients were allowed to have had prior anti-PD-1, anti-PD-L1 or anti-CTLA-4 therapy, and approximately 40% of the dose-escalation patients had been treated with checkpoint inhibitors. Overall study outcomes, separate from this receptor: In the 0.1-3.0 mg/kg groups, partial responders had among the lowest normalized peripheral clonal expansion, particularly in CD8+ T cells. Which antigens the clonally expanded peripheral T cells were specific for was not determined. On average, CD8+ T cells showed more expanded clones than CD4+ T cells after ivuxolimab. Low levels of normalized T-cell clonal expansion were also seen in some patients who did not respond. Clonal expansion of both CD4+ and CD8+ blood T cells was observed from baseline to week 6 at doses 0.1 to 3.0 mg/kg.

The trial excluded patients who had a history of autoimmune disease or were on systemic immunosuppression. Peripheral blood for TCR sequencing was drawn from every dose cohort at baseline, at cycle 4 day 1 and at cycle 7 day 1. The samples were taken from a phase I, first-in-human, multicenter, open-label dose-escalation trial of ivuxolimab. Adults with locally advanced or metastatic head and neck squamous cell, hepatocellular, melanoma or renal cell carcinoma were enrolled in the trial. CD4+ and CD8+ T cells were sorted separately from peripheral blood before TCR sequencing. Per the germline V gene (reference sequence), MNHEY is the CDR1 and SMNVEV is the CDR2. Trimming accounts for 6 bases at V and 5 bases at J, while the number of junction bases matched to no gene is 12. Measured from the cysteine to the phenylalanine, the CDR3 is 16 residues long. Left in the record is the CDR3 DNA by itself, 48 bases read in frame from the first base.

For sequencing of the TCRbeta CDR3 region, genomic DNA was extracted from the sorted cells. The immunoSEQ Assay was used to sequence the TCRbeta CDR3 regions. TCRdb holds this immuneACCESS table with in-frame rearrangements only. Some clones are missing; in checked studies, unresolved V genes explain under half, and the rest has no known cause. For this sample the table gives 60,000 to 85,000 clones, of which around 87% were detected only once. The ten largest clones capture 3.5% to 4.5% of the sample. The V gene is TRBV27 and the J gene is TRBJ2-1, and 8 junctional nucleotides match TRBD2. The sequenced sample was CD4+ or CD8+ T cells sorted from blood, obtained in a trial of the OX40 agonist ivuxolimab. This clonotype originated in an adult with an advanced solid tumor such as melanoma, head and neck, liver or kidney cancer. The DNA is TGTGCCAGCAGCCACGGGGGGGTTGTAGGTAACAATGAGCAGTTCTTC. Its protein reads: CASSHGGVVGNNEQFF.